Shown below are 10 T cell receptor beta chains from a single sample sequenced in a study of blood T cells in healthy people across ages. The second PCR ran roughly 7 to 12 cycles with a sample-barcoded 5' primer and J-beta primers. Using its own MiXCR run on the 5' RACE reads, TCRdb lists one record per CDR3 protein. In the table there are about 570,000 distinct CDR3 sequences, roughly 28% of which are singletons. Sequencing was done on a sample of blood. These receptors were taken from a woman in her 70s in good health.

This clonotype was recorded a few times. The chain links TRBV19 to TRBJ2-5; 13 bases are a match to TRBD2. Germline CDR1 is LNHDA and CDR2 is SQIVND (reference sequence). The junction had 3 bases not matched to a gene; V was cut back by 3 bases and J by 2 bases. CDR3 length: 16 residues. Here the CDR3 reads CASSITSGGAQETQYF. Here the CDR3 DNA reads TGTGCCAGTAGTATTACTAGCGGGGGGGCACAAGAGACCCAGTACTTC.

This clonotype came up once. Germline is not matched at one junction end, which may reflect a read error. The chain recombines TRBV3-1 with TRBJ2-1, with TRBD2 identical over 9 bases. CDR3 size: 17 residues. Germline V CDR1 and CDR2: LGHDT, YNNKEL (reference sequence). In DNA form, the CDR3 reads TGTGCCGGCAGCCAAGCGCGTCGCGGGAGGGACCACAATGAGCAGTTCTTC. Its translation is CAGSQARRGRDHNEQFF.

This clonotype was seen a few times. The chain has TRBV5-6 and TRBJ1-2; a possible D gene is TRBD1 (5 bases). The length of the CDR3 is 10 residues. Trimming removed 9 bases from V and 5 bases from J, with 8 bases in between. Looked up from germline, CDR1 is SGHDT and CDR2 is YYEEEE. CDR3 DNA sequence: TGTGCCACCCGGGGGTATGGCTACACCTTC. This gives the protein CATRGYGYTF.

This chain uses TRBV6-6 with TRBJ2-5; a possible D gene is TRBD1 (5 bases). The V gene's germline CDR1 is MNHNY and CDR2 SVGAGI (reference sequence). Trimming shortened V by 0 bases and J by 10 bases, and 12 bases separated the two germline ends. This CDR3 comprises 13 residues. CDR3 protein: CASSYSEQGNQYF. CDR3 nucleotides: TGTGCCAGCAGTTACTCGGAGCAGGGCAACCAGTACTTC.

The chain has TRBV2 and TRBJ2-2; unclear D gene. CDR3 length: 15 residues. V was trimmed by 7 bases and J by 0 bases, leaving 12 bases between them. CDR1 SNHLY and CDR2 FYNNEI come from the germline V gene. The DNA of the CDR3 is TGTGCCAGCAAAGGAGTCGGCTCGAACACCGGGGAGCTGTTTTTT. It translates to CASKGVGSNTGELFF.

The genes are TRBV29-1 and TRBJ1-2, with a weak D call TRBD1 (6 bases). CDR3 length: 13 residues. Germline assignment: CDR1 SQVTM and CDR2 ANQGSEA. V was shortened by 4 bases and J by 10 bases, with 19 bases between the two germline ends. The DNA of the CDR3 is TGCAGCGTTGGGGGGCGGCAGGAACTATCCTACACCTTC. It is translated as CSVGGRQELSYTF.

The genes are TRBV20-1 and TRBJ1-2, with D unresolved. Trimming cost V 0 bases and J 7 bases, with 12 bases left between them. CDR1 is DFQATT and CDR2 is SNEGSKA in the germline V gene (reference sequence). This CDR3 comprises 13 residues. The DNA for the CDR3 is TGCAGTGCTAGAGAGAGCGGGCTCGGTGGCTACACCTTC. This sequence encodes CSARESGLGGYTF.

The CDR3 loop reads CSPRRALYNEQFF. The DNA of the CDR3 is TGCAGTCCCAGAAGGGCACTCTACAATGAGCAGTTCTTC. The chain is built from TRBV20-1 and TRBJ2-1; no reliable D call. The CDR3 consists of 13 residues. Trimming took 8 bases from V and 3 from J, leaving 14 bases between them. Germline CDR1 and CDR2: DFQATT and SNEGSKA (reference sequence).

In this sample, this clonotype turned up many times. The chain uses TRBV12-3 or TRBV12-4 and TRBJ2-7; D is possibly TRBD2 (5 bases). Between the trimmed V and J ends, which lost 3 bases and 7 bases, there was a span of 13 bases. The CDR3 is 13 residues long. Written as DNA, the CDR3 is TGTGCCAGCAGTTTCACGGGGTTGCGGGAGCAGTACTTC. It is translated as CASSFTGLREQYF.

The V call is TRBV7-2, the J call TRBJ1-5, with D maybe TRBD1 (5 bases). This CDR3 has 15 residues. Trimming pared 1 base from V and 1 base from J, leaving 8 bases between. Looked up from germline, CDR1 is SGHTA and CDR2 is FQGNSA. The CDR3 protein is CASSLGGLSNQPQHF. In DNA, the CDR3 is TGTGCCAGCAGCTTAGGGGGGTTGAGCAATCAGCCCCAGCATTTT.